The next 11 T cell receptor beta chains were all read from a single sample in a study of identical twins. TCRdb analysed the 5' RACE reads with MiXCR anew, one entry per CDR3 protein. The repertoire holds about 1.7 million distinct CDR3 sequences, with under 35% as singletons. Sequencing input: cord blood. These receptors all stem from a newborn girl in good health.

The chain recombines TRBV4-2 with TRBJ2-7; TRBD2 aligns across 8 bases. The V and J ends lost 1 base and 7 bases, in that order; junction bases with no gene match: 12. Germline loops: CDR1 LGHNA, CDR2 YNFKEQ. This CDR3 contains 16 residues. CDR3 DNA: TGTGCCAGCAGCCAAGGTTCAGCGGGGGTCTACAATGAGCAGTACTTC. Translation: CASSQGSAGVYNEQYF.

The chain employs TRBV27 and TRBJ2-2; D is possibly TRBD1 or TRBD2 (7 bases each). The CDR3 length is 16 residues. From germline, CDR1 is MNHEY and CDR2 SMNVEV (reference sequence). The germline V and J ends were trimmed by 3 bases and 6 bases, with 17 bases remaining between them. CDR3 sequence: CASSFQGGGLAGELFF. The CDR3 region has the DNA TGTGCCAGCAGTTTCCAGGGGGGGGGACTGGCCGGGGAGCTGTTTTTT.

This clonotype showed up many times. The rearrangement uses TRBV20-1 and TRBJ2-7; D is unresolved. From germline, CDR1 is DFQATT and CDR2 SNEGSKA (reference sequence). This CDR3 has 11 residues. The germline V and J ends were trimmed by 5 bases and 2 bases, with 7 bases remaining between them. The CDR3 bases are TGCAGTGCTCTAAAGGCCTACGAGCAGTACTTC. Its translation: CSALKAYEQYF.

The genes are TRBV10-3 and TRBJ2-1, with 11 bases identical to TRBD2. This CDR3 contains 15 residues. The V gene end was trimmed by 4 bases and the J gene end by 6 bases; junction bases not matched to a gene: 5. The V gene's germline CDR1 is ENHRY and CDR2 SYGVKD. The CDR3 loop is CAISGGGLAANEQFF. CDR3 in DNA: TGTGCCATCAGTGGGGGGGGACTAGCGGCCAATGAGCAGTTCTTC.

The rearrangement joins TRBV2 to TRBJ2-3; weak D call: TRBD1 (5 bases). CDR1 SNHLY and CDR2 FYNNEI come from the germline V gene. The CDR3 loop spans 14 amino acids. V gave up 5 bases and J gave up 3 bases, with 12 bases separating them. CDR3 DNA sequence: TGTGCCAGCAGTAAGGGGTTTGGGACAGATACGCAGTATTTT. As protein: CASSKGFGTDTQYF.

The CDR3 nucleotides read TGCGCCAGCAGCTTTAGCGGGGGGGCTAAGAATGAGCAGTACTTC. As protein: CASSFSGGAKNEQYF. The chain recombines TRBV5-1 with TRBJ2-1, with 11 bases matching TRBD2. The last part of the DNA fits TRBJ2-7 better; the J call may be wrong. This CDR3 has 15 residues. From germline, CDR1 is SGHRS and CDR2 YFSETQ.

The table lists this clonotype with many counts. This sequence joins TRBV4-2 and TRBJ2-7, with D tentatively TRBD2 (6 bases). From germline, CDR1 is LGHNA and CDR2 YNFKEQ. CDR3 length: 16 amino acids. V was trimmed by 1 base and J by 2 bases, leaving 15 bases between them. CDR3 sequence reads: CASSQGIGTPTYEQYF. CDR3 nucleotides: TGTGCCAGCAGCCAAGGGATCGGGACTCCGACCTACGAGCAGTACTTC.

The rearrangement links TRBV20-1 to TRBJ2-1; D call uncertain. V shed 6 bases and J shed 0 bases, with 15 bases lying between them. This CDR3 contains 15 residues. Germline V gene sequence: CDR1 DFQATT, CDR2 SNEGSKA (reference sequence). Here the CDR3 reads CSAPNPGYSYNEQFF. CDR3 coding DNA: TGCAGTGCCCCGAATCCAGGCTACTCCTACAATGAGCAGTTCTTC.

This clonotype has only one observation. CDR3 sequence: CSARDRSGIMTDTQYF. In nucleotides, the CDR3 is TGCAGTGCTAGAGATCGGAGCGGGATAATGACAGATACGCAGTATTTT. The V gene is TRBV20-1, the J gene TRBJ2-3; 7 nucleotides match TRBD2. The germline V gene encodes CDR1 DFQATT and CDR2 SNEGSKA (reference sequence). With V trimmed by 0 bases and J by 3 bases, 9 bases remained unmatched. CDR3 length equals 16 residues.

The chain joins TRBV20-1 to TRBJ2-7; D is unclear. CDR1 and CDR2 from the germline V gene are DFQATT and SNEGSKA (reference sequence). The CDR3 is 14 residues long. Trimming took 3 bases from V and 0 from J, leaving 12 bases between them. The CDR3 DNA reads TGCAGTGCTAGTGAGCGTGCCCTCTCCTACGAGCAGTACTTC. Amino acids: CSASERALSYEQYF.

The V gene is TRBV6-2 or TRBV6-3, the J gene TRBJ2-2; no definite D call. Germline CDR1 MNHEY, CDR2 SVGEGT. The CDR3 totals 13 residues. The V gene lost 7 bases and the J gene lost 5 bases, with 11 bases spanning the gap. CDR3 sequence: CASTSYGTGELFF. CDR3 nucleotide sequence: TGTGCCAGCACCTCGTATGGGACCGGGGAGCTGTTTTTT.